Sequencing of this T cell receptor (beta chain) was carried out in a study of Graves' ophthalmopathy and Graves' hyperthyroidism. Overall study findings and caveats: The blood repertoire also included most expanded thyroid clonotypes above 0.001 frequency.

RNA served as the template for amplifying TCR beta CDR3 regions. After a first-round RT-PCR with HTBI primers, a second-round multiplex PCR was run. TCRdb passed the multiplex PCR reads through MiXCR, listing each CDR3 protein once. The sample has a few hundred thousand distinct CDR3 sequences; roughly 17% are singletons. This clonotype was seen just once. Antigen unknown. Stable hyperthyroidism denotes an absence of ophthalmopathy throughout 18 months of follow-up. Exclusion applied to patients with other autoimmune diseases, uncontrolled infections, pregnancy or lactation. PBMCs were isolated by Ficoll-Paque density gradient centrifugation, using approximately 10 ml of fresh peripheral blood as the starting material. This CDR3 contains 16 residues. J was trimmed by 2 bases and V by 6 bases; bases with no gene match: 8. The germline CDR1 and CDR2 sequences are ENHRY and SYGVKD.

The chain employs TRBV10-3 and TRBJ2-7; 12 bases line up with TRBD1. This clonotype was obtained from an adult woman with stable Graves' hyperthyroidism. The sequenced sample was peripheral blood. CDR3 residues: CAISRDRGRRPYEQYF. CDR3 coding DNA: TGTGCCATCAGCCGGGACAGGGGGCGCAGGCCCTACGAGCAGTACTTC.